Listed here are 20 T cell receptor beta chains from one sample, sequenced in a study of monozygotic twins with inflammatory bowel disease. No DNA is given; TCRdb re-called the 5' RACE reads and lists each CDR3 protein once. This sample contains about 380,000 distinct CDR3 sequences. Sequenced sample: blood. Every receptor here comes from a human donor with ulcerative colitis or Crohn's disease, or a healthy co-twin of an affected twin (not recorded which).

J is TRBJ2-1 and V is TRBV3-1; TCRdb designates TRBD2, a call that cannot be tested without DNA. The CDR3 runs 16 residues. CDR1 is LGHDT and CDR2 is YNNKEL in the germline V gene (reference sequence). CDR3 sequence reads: CASQGWQDYPYNEQFF.

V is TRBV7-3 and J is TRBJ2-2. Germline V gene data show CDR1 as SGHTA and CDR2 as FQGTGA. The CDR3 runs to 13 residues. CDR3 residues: CASSLNLLAELFF.

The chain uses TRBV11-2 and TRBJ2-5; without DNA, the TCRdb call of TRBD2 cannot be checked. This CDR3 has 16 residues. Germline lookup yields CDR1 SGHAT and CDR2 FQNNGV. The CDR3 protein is CASSYRPGLDLETQYF.

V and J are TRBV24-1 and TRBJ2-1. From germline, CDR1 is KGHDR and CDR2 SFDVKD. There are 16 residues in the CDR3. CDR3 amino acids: CATPNSTRRMGNEQFF.

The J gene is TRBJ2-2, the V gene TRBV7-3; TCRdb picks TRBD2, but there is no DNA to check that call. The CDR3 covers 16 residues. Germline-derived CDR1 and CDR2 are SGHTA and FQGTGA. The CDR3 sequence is CASSLTGGAVTGELFF.

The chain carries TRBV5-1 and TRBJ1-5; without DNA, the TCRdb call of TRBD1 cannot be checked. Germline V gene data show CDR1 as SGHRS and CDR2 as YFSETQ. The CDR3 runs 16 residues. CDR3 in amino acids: CASSPQGADSNQPQHF.

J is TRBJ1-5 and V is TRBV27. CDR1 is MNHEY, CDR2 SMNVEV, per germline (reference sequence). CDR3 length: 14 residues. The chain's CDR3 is CASSLGPFNQPQHF.

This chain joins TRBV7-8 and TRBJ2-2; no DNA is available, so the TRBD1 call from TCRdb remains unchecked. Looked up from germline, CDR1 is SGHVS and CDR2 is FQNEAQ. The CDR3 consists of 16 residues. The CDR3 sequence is CASSSAPIQGPGELFF.

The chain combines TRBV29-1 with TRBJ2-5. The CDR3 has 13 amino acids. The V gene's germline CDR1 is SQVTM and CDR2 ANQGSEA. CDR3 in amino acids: CSVPTGSQETQYF.

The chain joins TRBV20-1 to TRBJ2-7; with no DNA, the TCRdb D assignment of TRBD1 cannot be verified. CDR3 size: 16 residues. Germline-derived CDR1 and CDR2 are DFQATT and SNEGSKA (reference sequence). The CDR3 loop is CSARPFTGDRVYEQYF.

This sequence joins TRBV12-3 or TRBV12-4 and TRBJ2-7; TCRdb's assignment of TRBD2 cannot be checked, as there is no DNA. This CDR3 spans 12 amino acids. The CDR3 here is CASTRRGSEQYF.

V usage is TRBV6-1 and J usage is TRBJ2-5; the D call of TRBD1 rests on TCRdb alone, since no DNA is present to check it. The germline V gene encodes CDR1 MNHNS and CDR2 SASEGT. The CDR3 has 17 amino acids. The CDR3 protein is CASRDRAYGAAQETQYF.

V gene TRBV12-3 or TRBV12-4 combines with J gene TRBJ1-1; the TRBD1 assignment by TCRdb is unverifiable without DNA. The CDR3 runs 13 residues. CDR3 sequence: CASSLGGGLEAFF.

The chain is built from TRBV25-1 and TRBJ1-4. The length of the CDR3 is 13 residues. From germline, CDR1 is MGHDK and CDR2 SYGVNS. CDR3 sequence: CASSVTGGENLFF.

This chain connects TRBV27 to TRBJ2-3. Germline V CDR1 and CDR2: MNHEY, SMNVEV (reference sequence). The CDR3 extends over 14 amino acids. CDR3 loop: CASSLFGGTDTQYF.

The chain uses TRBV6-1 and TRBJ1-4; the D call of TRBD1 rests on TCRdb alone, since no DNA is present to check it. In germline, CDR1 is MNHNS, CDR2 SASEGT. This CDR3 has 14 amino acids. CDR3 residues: CASSELIFSSPLYF.

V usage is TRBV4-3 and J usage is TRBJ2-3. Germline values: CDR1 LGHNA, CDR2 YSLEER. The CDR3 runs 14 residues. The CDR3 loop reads CASSQVGPTDTQYF.

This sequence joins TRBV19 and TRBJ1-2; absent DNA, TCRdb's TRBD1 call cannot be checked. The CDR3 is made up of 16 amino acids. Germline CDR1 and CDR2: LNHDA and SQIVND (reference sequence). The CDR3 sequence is CASGNLGQTFNYGYTF.

CDR3 residues: CASSPFGQLGGYEQYF. The V call is TRBV5-1, the J call TRBJ2-7; the D call of TRBD1 rests on TCRdb alone, since no DNA is present to check it. From germline, CDR1 is SGHRS and CDR2 YFSETQ. The CDR3 is 16 residues long.

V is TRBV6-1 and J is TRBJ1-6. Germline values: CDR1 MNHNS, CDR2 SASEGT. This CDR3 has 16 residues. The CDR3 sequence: CASSRSGATQDSPLHF.